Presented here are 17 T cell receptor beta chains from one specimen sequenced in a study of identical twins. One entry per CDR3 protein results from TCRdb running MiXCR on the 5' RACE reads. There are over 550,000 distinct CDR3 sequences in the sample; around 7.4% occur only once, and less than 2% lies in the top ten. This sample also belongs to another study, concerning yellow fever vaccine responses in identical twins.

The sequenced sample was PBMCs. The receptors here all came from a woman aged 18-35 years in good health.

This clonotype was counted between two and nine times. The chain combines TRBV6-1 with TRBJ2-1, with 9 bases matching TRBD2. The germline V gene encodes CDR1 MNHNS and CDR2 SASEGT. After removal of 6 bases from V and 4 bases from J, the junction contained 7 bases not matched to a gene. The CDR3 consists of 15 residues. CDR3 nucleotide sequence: TGTGCCAGCAGGGAAAGACTAGCGGCATACAATGAGCAGTTCTTC. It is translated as CASRERLAAYNEQFF.

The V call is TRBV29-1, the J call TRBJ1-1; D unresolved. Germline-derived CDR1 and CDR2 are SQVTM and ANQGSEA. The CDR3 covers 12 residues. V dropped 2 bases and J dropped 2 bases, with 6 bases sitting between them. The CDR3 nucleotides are TGCAGCGTTGAAAAGGGTAACACTGAAGCTTTCTTT. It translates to CSVEKGNTEAFF.

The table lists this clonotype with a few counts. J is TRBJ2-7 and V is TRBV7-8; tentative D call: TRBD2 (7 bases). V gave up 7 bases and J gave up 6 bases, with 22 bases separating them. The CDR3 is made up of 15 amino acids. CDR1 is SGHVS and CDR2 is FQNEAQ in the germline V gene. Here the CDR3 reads CASTGRGAGVLEQYV. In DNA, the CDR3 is TGTGCCAGCACCGGACGGGGGGCCGGAGTACTCGAGCAGTACGTC.

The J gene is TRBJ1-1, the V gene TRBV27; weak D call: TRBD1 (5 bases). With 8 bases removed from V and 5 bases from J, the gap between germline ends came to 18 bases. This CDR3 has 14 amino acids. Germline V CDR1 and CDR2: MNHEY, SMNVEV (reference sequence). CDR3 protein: CASRGGGGGTEAFF. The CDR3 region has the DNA TGTGCCAGCCGCGGCGGCGGGGGGGGAACTGAAGCTTTCTTT.

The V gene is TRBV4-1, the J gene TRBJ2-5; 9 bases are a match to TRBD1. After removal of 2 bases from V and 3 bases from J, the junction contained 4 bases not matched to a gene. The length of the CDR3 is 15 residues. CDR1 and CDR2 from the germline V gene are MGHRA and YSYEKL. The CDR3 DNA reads TGCGCCAGCAGCCAACCGACAGGGGGGGAAGAGACCCAGTACTTC. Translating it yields CASSQPTGGEETQYF.

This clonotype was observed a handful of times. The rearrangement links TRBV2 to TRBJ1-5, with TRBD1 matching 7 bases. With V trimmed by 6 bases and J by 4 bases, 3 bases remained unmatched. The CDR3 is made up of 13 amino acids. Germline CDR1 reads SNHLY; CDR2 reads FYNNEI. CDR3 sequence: CASRGQVNQPQHF. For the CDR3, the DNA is TGTGCCAGCAGAGGACAGGTTAATCAGCCCCAGCATTTT.

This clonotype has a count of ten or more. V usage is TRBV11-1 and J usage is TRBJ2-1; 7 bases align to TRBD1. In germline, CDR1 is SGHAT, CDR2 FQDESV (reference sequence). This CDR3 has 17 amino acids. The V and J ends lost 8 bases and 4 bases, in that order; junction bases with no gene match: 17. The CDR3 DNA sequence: TGTGCCAGCGCGAGGACAGGTTTCATTTCTGGTTACAATGAGCAGTTCTTC. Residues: CASARTGFISGYNEQFF.

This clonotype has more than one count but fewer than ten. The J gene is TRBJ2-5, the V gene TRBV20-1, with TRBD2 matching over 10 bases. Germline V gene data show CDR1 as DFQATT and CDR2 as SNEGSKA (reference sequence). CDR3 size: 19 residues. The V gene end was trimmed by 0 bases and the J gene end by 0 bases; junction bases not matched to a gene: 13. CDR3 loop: CSARDPWTSGNPNQETQYF. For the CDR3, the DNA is TGCAGTGCTAGAGATCCTTGGACTAGCGGAAACCCCAACCAAGAGACCCAGTACTTC.

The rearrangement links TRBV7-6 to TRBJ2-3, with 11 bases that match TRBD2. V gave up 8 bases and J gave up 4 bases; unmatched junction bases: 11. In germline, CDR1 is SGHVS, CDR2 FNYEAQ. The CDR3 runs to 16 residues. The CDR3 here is CASGLIAGGAADTQYF. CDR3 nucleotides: TGTGCCAGCGGCCTAATAGCGGGAGGGGCTGCAGATACGCAGTATTTT.

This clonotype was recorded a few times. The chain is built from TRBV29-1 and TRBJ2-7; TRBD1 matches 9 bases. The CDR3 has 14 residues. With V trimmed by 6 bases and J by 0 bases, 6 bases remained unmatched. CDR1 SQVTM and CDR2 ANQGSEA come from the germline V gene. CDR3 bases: TGCAGCGTCTCTCCGGGACAGGGCTCCTACGAGCAGTACTTC. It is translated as CSVSPGQGSYEQYF.

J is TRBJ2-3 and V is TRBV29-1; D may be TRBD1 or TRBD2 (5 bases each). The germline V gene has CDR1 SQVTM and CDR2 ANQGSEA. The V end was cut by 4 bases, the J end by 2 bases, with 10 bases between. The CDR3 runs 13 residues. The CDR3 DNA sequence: TGCAGCGTTGGGGGACGGACCACAGATACGCAGTATTTT. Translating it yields CSVGGRTTDTQYF.

This chain's CDR3 is CASSARLAGVLDTQYF. The CDR3 coding sequence is TGTGCCAGCAGCGCACGACTAGCGGGAGTGTTAGATACGCAGTATTTT. The chain links TRBV9 to TRBJ2-3, with TRBD2 matching 12 bases. Unmatched junction bases numbered 7, after V lost 3 bases and J lost 5 bases. The length of the CDR3 is 16 residues. Per the germline V gene, CDR1 is SGDLS and CDR2 is YYNGEE.

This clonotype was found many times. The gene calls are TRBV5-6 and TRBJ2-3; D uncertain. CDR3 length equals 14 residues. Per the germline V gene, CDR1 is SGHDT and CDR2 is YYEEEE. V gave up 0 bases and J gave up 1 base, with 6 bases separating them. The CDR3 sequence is CASSLVRGTDTQYF. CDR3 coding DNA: TGTGCCAGCAGCTTGGTTAGGGGCACAGATACGCAGTATTTT.

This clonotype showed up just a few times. DNA for the CDR3: TGCGCCAGCAGCGCCCAGACAGGTTCGGGGTTCGGAAAACTGTTTTTT. Translating it yields CASSAQTGSGFGKLFF. The V call is TRBV5-1, the J call TRBJ1-4, with D possibly TRBD1 on 6 matching bases. The CDR3 loop spans 16 amino acids. V was cut by 4 bases and J by 10 bases, with 23 bases left in between. Germline V gives CDR1 SGHRS, CDR2 YFSETQ.

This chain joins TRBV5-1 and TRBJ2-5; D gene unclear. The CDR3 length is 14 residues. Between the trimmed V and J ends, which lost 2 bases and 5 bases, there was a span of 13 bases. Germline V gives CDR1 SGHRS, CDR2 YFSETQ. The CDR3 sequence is CASSFGGSSETQYF. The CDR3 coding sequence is TGCGCCAGCAGCTTTGGTGGTAGCTCGGAGACCCAGTACTTC. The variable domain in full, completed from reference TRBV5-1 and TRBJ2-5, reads KAGVTQTPRYLIKTRGQQVTLSCSPISGHRSVSWYQQTPGQGLQFLFEYFSETQRNKGNFPGRFSGRQFSNSRSEMNVSTLELGDSALYLCASSFGGSSETQYFGPGTRLLVL.

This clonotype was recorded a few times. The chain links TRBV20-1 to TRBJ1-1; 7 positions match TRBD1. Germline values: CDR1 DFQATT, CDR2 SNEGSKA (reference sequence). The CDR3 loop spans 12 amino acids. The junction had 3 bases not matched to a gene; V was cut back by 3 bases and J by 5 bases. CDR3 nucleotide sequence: TGCAGTGCTAGCATGACAGGGACTGAAGCTTTCTTT. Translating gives CSASMTGTEAFF.

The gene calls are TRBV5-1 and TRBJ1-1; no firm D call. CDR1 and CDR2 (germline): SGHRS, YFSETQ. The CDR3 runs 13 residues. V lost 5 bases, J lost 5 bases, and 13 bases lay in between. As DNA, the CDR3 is TGCGCCAGCAGTTCGTCGGTGGGGACTGAAGCTTTCTTT. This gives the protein CASSSSVGTEAFF.